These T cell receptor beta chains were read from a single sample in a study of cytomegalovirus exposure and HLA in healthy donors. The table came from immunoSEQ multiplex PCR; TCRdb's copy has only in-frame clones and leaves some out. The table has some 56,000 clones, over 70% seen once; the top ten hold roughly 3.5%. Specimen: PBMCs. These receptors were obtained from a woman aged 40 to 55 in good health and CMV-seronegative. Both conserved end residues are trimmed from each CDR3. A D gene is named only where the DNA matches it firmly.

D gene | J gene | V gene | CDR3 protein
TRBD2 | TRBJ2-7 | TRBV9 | ASSVGTTSGMEQY
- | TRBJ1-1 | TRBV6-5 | ASSYQGLTEAF
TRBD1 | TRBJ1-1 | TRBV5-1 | ASRRGTGDTEAF
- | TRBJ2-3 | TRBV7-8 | ASSLRQDLTDTQY
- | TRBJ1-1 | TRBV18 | ASSPREGVREAF
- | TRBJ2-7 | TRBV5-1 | ASGDLDEQY
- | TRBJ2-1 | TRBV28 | ASRRDNWGYNEQF
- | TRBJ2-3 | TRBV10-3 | AALAGSPGTDTQY
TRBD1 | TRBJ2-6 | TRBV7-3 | ASSPDQGAGANVLT
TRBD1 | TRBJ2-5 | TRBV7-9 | ASRNRDRGSETQY
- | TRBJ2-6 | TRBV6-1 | ASSSQGLGANVLT
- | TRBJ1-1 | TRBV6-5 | ASSRGLGTEAF
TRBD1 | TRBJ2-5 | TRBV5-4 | ASSPRTGQETQY
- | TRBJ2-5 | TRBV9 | ASSVTWTGETQY
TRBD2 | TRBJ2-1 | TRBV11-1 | ASSLRTSGRNEQF
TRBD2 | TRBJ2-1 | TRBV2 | ASSENTPSGLSSYNEQF
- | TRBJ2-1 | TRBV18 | ASSPRALSYNEQF
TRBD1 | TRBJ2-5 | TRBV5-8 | ASSMGQGGETQY
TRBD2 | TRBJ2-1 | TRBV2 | ASSLPIAGVDNEQF
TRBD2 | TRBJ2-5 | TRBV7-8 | ASSATSGSRETQY
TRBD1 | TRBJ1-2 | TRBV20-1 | SLQGAYGYT
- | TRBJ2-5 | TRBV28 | ASSFTEQGTQY
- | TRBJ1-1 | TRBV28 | ASSSPVTGLNTEAF
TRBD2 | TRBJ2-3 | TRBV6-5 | ASSPASGSTDTQY
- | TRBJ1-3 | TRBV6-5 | ASTTSYLSGNTIY
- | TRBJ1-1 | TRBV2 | ASSVRENTEAF